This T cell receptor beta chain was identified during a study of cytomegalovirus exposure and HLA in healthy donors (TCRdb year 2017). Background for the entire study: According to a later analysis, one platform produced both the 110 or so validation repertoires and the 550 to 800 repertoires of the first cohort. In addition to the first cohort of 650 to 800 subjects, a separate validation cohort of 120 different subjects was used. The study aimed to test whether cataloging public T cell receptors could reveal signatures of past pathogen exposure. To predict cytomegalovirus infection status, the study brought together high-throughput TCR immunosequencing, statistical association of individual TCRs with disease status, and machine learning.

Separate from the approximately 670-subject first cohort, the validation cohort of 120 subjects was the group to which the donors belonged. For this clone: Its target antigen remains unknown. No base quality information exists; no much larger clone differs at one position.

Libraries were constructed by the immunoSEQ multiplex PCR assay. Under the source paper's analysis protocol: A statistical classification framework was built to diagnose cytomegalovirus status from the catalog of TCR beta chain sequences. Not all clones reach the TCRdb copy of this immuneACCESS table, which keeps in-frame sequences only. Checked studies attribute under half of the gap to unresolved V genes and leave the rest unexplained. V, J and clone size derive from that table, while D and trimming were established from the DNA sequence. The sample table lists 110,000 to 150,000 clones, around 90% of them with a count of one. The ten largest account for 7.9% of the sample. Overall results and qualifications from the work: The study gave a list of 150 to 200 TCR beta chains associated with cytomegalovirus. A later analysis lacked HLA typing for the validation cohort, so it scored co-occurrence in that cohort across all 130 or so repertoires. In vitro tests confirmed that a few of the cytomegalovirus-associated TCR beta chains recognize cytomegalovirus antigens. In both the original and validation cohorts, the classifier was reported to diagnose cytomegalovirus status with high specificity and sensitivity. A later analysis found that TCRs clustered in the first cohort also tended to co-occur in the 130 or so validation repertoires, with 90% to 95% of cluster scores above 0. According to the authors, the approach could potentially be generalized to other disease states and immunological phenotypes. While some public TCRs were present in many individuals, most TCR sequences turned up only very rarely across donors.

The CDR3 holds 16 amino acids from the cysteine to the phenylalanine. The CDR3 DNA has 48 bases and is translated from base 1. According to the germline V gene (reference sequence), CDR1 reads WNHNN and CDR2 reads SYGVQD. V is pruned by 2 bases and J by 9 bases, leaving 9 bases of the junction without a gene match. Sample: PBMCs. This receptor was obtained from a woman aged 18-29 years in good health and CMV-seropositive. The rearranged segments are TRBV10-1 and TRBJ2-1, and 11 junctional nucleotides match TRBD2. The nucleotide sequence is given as TGCGCCAGCAGTGAGGTAGCTAGCGGGAGGTCTTTTGAGCAGTTCTTC. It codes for CASSEVASGRSFEQFF.